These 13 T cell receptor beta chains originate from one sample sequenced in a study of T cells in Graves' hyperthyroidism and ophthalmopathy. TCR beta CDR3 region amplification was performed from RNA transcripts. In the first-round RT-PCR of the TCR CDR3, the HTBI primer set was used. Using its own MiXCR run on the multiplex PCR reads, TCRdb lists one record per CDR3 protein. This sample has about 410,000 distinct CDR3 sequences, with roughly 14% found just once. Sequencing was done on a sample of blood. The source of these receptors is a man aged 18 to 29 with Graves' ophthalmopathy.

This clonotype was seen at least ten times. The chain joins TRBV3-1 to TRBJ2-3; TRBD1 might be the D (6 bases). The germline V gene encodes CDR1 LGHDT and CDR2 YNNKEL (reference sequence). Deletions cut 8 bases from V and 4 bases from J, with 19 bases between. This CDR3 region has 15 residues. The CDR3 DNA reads TGTGCCAGCGATAATAGTGGGGGCCTTCCAGATACGCAGTATTTT. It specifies CASDNSGGLPDTQYF.

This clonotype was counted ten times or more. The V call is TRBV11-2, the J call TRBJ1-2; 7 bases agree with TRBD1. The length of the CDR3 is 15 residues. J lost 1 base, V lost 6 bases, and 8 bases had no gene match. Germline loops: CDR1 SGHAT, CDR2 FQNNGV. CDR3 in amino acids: CASRRDRVLNYGYTF. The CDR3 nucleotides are TGTGCCAGCAGACGCGACAGGGTACTTAACTATGGCTACACCTTC.

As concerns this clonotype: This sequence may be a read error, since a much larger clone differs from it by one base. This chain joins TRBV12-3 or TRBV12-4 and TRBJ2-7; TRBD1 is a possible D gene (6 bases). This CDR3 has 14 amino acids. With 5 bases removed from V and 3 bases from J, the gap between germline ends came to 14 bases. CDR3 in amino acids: CASSPAGAFYEQYF. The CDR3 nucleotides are TGTGCCAGCAGTCCTGCAGGGGCCTTCTACGAGCAGTACTTC.

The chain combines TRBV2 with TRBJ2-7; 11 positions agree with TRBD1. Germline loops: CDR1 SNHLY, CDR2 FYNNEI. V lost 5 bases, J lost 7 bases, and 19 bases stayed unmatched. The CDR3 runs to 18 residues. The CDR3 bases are TGTGCCAGCAGTTCCCTTGCACAGGGGGACAGGGGGTTCGGTGAGCAGTACTTC. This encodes CASSSLAQGDRGFGEQYF.

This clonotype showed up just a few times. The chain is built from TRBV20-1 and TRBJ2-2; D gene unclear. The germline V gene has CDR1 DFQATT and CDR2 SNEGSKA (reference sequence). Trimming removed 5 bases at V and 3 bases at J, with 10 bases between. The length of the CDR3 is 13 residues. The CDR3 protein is CSAGPVYTGELFF. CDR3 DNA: TGCAGTGCTGGACCGGTGTACACCGGGGAGCTGTTTTTT.

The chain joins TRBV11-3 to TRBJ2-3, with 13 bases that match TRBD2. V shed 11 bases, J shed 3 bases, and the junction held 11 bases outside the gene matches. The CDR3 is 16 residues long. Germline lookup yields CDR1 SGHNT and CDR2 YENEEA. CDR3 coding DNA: TGTGCCGGCACCCAGGGACTAGCGGGGCCTACAGATACGCAGTATTTT. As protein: CAGTQGLAGPTDTQYF.

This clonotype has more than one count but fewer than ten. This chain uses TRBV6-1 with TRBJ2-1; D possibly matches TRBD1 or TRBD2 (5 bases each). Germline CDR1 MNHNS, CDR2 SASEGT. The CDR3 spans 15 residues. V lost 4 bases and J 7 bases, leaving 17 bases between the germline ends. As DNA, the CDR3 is TGTGCCAGCAGTGGGGGTTGGGGGAGTTTGAATGAGCAGTTCTTC. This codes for CASSGGWGSLNEQFF.

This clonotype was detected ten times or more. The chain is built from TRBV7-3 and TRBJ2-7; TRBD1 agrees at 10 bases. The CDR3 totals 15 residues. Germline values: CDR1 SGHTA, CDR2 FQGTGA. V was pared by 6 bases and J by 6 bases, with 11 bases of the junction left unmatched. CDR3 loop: CASSNGTGVLSEQYF. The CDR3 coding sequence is TGTGCCAGCAGTAATGGGACAGGGGTTTTGAGCGAGCAGTACTTC.

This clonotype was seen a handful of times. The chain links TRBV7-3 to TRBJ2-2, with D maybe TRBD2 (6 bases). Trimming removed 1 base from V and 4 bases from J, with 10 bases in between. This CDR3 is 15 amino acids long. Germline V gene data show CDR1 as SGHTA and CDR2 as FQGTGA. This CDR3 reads CASSLSGDFTGELFF. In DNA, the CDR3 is TGTGCCAGCAGCTTAAGCGGGGACTTCACCGGGGAGCTGTTTTTT.

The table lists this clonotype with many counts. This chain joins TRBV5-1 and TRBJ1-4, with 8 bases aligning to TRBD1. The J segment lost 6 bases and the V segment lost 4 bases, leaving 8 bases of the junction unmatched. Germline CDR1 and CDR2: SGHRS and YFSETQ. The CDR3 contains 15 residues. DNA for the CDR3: TGCGCCAGCAGCAAGATCGACAGGGGAGATGAAAAACTGTTTTTT. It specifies CASSKIDRGDEKLFF.

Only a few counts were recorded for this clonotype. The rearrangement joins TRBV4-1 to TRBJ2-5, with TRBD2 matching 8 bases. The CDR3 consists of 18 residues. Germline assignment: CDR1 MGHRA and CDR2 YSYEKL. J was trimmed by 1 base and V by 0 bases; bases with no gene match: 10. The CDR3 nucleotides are TGCGCCAGCAGCCAAGAAAGAGCGGGAGCCATCCCCCAAGAGACCCAGTACTTC. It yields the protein CASSQERAGAIPQETQYF.

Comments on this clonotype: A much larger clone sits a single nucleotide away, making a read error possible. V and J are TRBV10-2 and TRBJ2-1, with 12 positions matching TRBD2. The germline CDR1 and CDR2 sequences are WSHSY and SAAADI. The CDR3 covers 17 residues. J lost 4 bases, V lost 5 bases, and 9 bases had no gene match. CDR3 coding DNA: TGCGCCAGCAGTAATGGCCCAGGACTAGCGGGGTACAATGAGCAGTTCTTC. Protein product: CASSNGPGLAGYNEQFF.

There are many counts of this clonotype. The CDR3 DNA reads TGTGCCAGCAGGGAGGAGACGGGAGGCACCACAGATACGCAGTATTTT. It specifies CASREETGGTTDTQYF. This chain joins TRBV6-2 or TRBV6-3 and TRBJ2-3, with 7 bases aligning to TRBD2. The germline gives CDR1 MNHEY, CDR2 SVGEGT. V shed 6 bases and J 2 bases; nucleotides not matched to a gene: 11. This CDR3 has 16 amino acids.